The rows below give T cell receptor beta chains drawn from one sample of a study of blood T cells in healthy people across ages. In TCRdb, the 5' RACE reads were re-called with MiXCR into one record per CDR3 protein. The profile shows 1,500,000 or so distinct CDR3 sequences, almost 60% of them singletons. Material: blood. The receptors derive from a man aged 18 to 30 in good health. The CDR3 runs from the conserved cysteine through the conserved F or W. A D gene is named only where the DNA matches it firmly. Clone size is given for some rows only: seen once, a few or many times, or a class if the clone is expanded.

j_call clone_size d_call v_call cdr3_nt cdr3_aa
TRBJ1-5 NA NA TRBV7-2 TGTGCCAGCAGCTTAGGGCCATTGCTAGGACAGCCCCAGCATTTT CASSLGPLLGQPQHF
TRBJ2-5 few NA TRBV6-5 TGTGCCAGTAGGCGGCGGGAACCTCAAGAGACCCAGTACTTC CASRRREPQETQYF
TRBJ2-3 NA TRBD2 TRBV7-2 TGTGCCAGCAGCTTAGAGAGCGGGGCGCTAGATACGCAGTATTTT CASSLESGALDTQYF
TRBJ2-1 NA NA TRBV7-9 TGTGCCAGCAGCACCCCCTGGTATGAGCAGTTCTTC CASSTPWYEQFF
TRBJ1-1 NA NA TRBV2 TGTGCCAGCAGTGAAATGCAAAACACTGAAGCTTTCTTT CASSEMQNTEAFF
TRBJ2-7 NA TRBD2 TRBV7-9 TGTGCCAGCAGCTCCCCGATCTCAGCGGGGGGGCAATACGAGCAGTACTTC CASSSPISAGGQYEQYF
TRBJ2-7 NA NA TRBV9 TGTGCCAGCAGCGTAGGAAGGGGCCCTTACTACGAGCAGTACTTC CASSVGRGPYYEQYF
TRBJ2-7 NA TRBD1 TRBV2 TGTGCCAGGGGGGACAGGGGAGGAGAGCAGTACTTC CARGDRGGEQYF
TRBJ2-5 once NA TRBV10-3 TGTGCCGCCCATTCAGGGGAAGAGACCCAGTACTTC CAAHSGEETQYF
TRBJ2-7 NA TRBD2 TRBV7-2 TGTGCCAGCAGCTCCGCCGCGACTAGCGGGTCGTCCTACGAGCAGTACTTC CASSSAATSGSSYEQYF
TRBJ2-1 NA NA TRBV12-3/TRBV12-4 TGTGCCAGCAGTTTTAGGCAAGAGGGGGAGCAGTTCTTC CASSFRQEGEQFF
TRBJ2-7 NA NA TRBV4-1 TGCGCCAGCAGCCAGCCCCGGGAGAACCGGTACGAGCAGTACTTC CASSQPRENRYEQYF
TRBJ2-5 NA NA TRBV2 TGTGCCAGCAGTCGGGACCAAGGGGAAGAGACCCAGTACTTC CASSRDQGEETQYF
TRBJ2-7 NA TRBD2 TRBV2 TGTGCCAACTCCAGGACTAGCTCCTACGAGCAGTACTTC CANSRTSSYEQYF
TRBJ1-2 NA NA TRBV29-1 TGCAGCTTCCGAGACAGAGGCTATGGCTACACCTTC CSFRDRGYGYTF
TRBJ1-1 NA NA TRBV20-1 TGCAGTGCTAGAGCAAGCTCGGGACAACCGGCTTTCTTT CSARASSGQPAFF
TRBJ2-3 NA NA TRBV6-6 TGTGCCAGCAGTCGAATCGGACAGAGCACAGATACGCAGTATTTT CASSRIGQSTDTQYF
TRBJ2-7 once TRBD2 TRBV20-1 TGCAGTGCTGAACCTAGCGGGAGTTACGAGCAGTACTTC CSAEPSGSYEQYF
TRBJ2-7 once NA TRBV6-5 TGTGCCAGCAGTTACCATCTCAACTACGAGCAGTACTTC CASSYHLNYEQYF
TRBJ2-7 many NA TRBV27 TGTGCCAGCAGTTTGGGCAGACCCTACGAGCAGTACTTC CASSLGRPYEQYF
TRBJ2-2 NA NA TRBV7-9 TGTGCCAGCAGCCTGTGGAACAGATCGAACACCGGGGAGCTGTTTTTT CASSLWNRSNTGELFF
TRBJ2-1 NA NA TRBV3-1 TGTGCCAGCAGCCAAGATCTCGGTAGCGGATACAATGAGCAGTTCTTC CASSQDLGSGYNEQFF
TRBJ1-4 NA NA TRBV9 TGTGCCAGCAGCCCTGATAGCGTCGGCGGACTGTTTTTT CASSPDSVGGLFF
TRBJ2-5 NA NA TRBV9 TGTGCCAGCAGCGTAGGGGGGGTAGCACAAGAGACCCAGTACTTC CASSVGGVAQETQYF
TRBJ1-6 NA NA TRBV20-1 TGCAGTGCTAGAGTGGAACAGACGGGTTCACCCCTCCACTTT CSARVEQTGSPLHF
TRBJ1-6 NA NA TRBV15 TGTGCCACCAGCAGAGATCAGCGGGGCGGTTCACCCCTCCACTTT CATSRDQRGGSPLHF
TRBJ2-7 NA NA TRBV25-1 TGTGCCAGCAGTGAAACGGGGGGCAATTACTACGAGCAGTACTTC CASSETGGNYYEQYF
TRBJ2-7 NA TRBD1 TRBV7-7 TGTGCTAGCAGCGGGGGACAGGGGACCTCCTACGAGCAGTACTTC CASSGGQGTSYEQYF
TRBJ2-3 NA NA TRBV5-1 TGCGCCAGCAGCTTGGCCAGGGGTTACACAGATACGCAGTATTTT CASSLARGYTDTQYF
TRBJ2-7 few NA TRBV4-3 TGCGCCAGCAGCCAAGATCACACCTCCTACGAGCAGTACTTC CASSQDHTSYEQYF